Listed below are T cell receptor beta chains from one sample, sequenced in a study of T cells after yellow fever vaccination. TCRdb re-called the 5' RACE reads through MiXCR, storing one row per CDR3 protein. The sample lists about 580,000 distinct CDR3 sequences; 17% were seen once. Sequenced material: PBMCs, taken 5 to 6 days after the first yellow fever vaccination. All receptors come from a man aged 18 to 35 who received the YFV17D yellow fever vaccine. The CDR3 runs from the conserved cysteine through the conserved F or W. The D gene is left open where the match is weak. Expanded clones get a size class; other rows say once, few or many, or leave the size out.

V	size	J	D	CDR3	DNA
TRBV11-2	-	TRBJ2-2	TRBD1	CVSSLRTGILLNTGELFF	TGTGTCAGCAGCTTGAGGACAGGGATACTATTGAACACCGGGGAGCTGTTTTTT
TRBV12-3/TRBV12-4	few	TRBJ1-2	-	CASSPTNYGYTF	TGTGCCAGCAGCCCCACGAACTATGGCTACACCTTC
TRBV7-9	-	TRBJ2-5	TRBD1	CASSSPRDRGEETQYF	TGTGCCAGCAGTTCCCCCCGGGACAGGGGAGAAGAGACCCAGTACTTC
TRBV19	few	TRBJ2-1	-	CASTRRAGPPSLIF	TGTGCCAGTACTCGGAGGGCAGGCCCCCCGAGTTTGATCTTC
TRBV10-1	-	TRBJ2-1	-	CASSDWNEQFF	TGCGCCAGCAGTGATTGGAATGAGCAGTTCTTC
TRBV19	few	TRBJ1-1	-	CASTAVGGGTEAFF	TGTGCCAGTACCGCGGTGGGGGGGGGCACTGAAGCTTTCTTT
TRBV29-1	few	TRBJ2-1	-	CSVIGRGYNEQFF	TGCAGCGTGATTGGACGAGGCTACAATGAGCAGTTCTTC
TRBV7-9	few	TRBJ2-4	-	CASSSAGGNIQYF	TGTGCCAGCAGCTCCGCTGGGGGGAACATTCAGTACTTC
TRBV4-3	-	TRBJ1-4	TRBD1	CASSQRPQGAEEKLFF	TGCGCCAGCAGCCAAAGACCACAGGGGGCGGAAGAAAAACTGTTTTTT
TRBV7-9	-	TRBJ2-1	-	CASSFGTTNEQFF	TGTGCCAGCAGCTTTGGGACGACTAATGAGCAGTTCTTC
TRBV6-1	few	TRBJ2-1	TRBD2	CASSRIAGGRGEQFF	TGTGCCAGCAGTAGAATAGCGGGGGGGCGGGGTGAGCAGTTCTTC
TRBV20-1	many	TRBJ2-1	-	CSARGWGNEQFF	TGCAGTGCTAGAGGGTGGGGCAATGAGCAGTTCTTC
TRBV6-2/TRBV6-3	-	TRBJ2-7	-	CASSLLNYEQYF	TGTGCCAGCAGCCTATTAAACTACGAGCAGTACTTC
TRBV12-3/TRBV12-4	few	TRBJ2-2	-	CASTVSGFAGELFF	TGTGCCAGCACCGTTTCGGGGTTCGCCGGGGAGCTGTTTTTT
TRBV6-5	-	TRBJ2-7	-	CASSFDLSYEQYF	TGTGCCAGCAGTTTTGACCTCTCCTACGAGCAGTACTTC
TRBV7-6	-	TRBJ2-3	-	CASSLDQDYSQYF	TGTGCCAGCAGCTTGGACCAGGACTATTCGCAGTATTTT
TRBV4-1	few	TRBJ2-1	-	CASSHAAGSSYNEQFF	TGCGCCAGCAGCCATGCCGCCGGGAGCTCCTACAATGAGCAGTTCTTC
TRBV7-7	-	TRBJ1-5	-	CASSLQGGQGLGENQPQHF	TGTGCTAGCAGCTTACAGGGAGGCCAAGGATTGGGGGAAAATCAGCCCCAGCATTTT
TRBV6-4	many	TRBJ2-1	TRBD2	CASSGLAGNNEQFF	TGTGCCAGCAGTGGACTAGCGGGTAACAATGAGCAGTTCTTC
TRBV12-3/TRBV12-4	few	TRBJ1-3	TRBD1	CASRLGTASGNTIYF	TGTGCCAGCAGGCTCGGGACAGCCTCTGGAAACACCATATATTTT
TRBV4-2	-	TRBJ2-1	-	CASSQDGLASYNEQFF	TGTGCCAGCAGCCAAGATGGACTTGCTAGTTACAATGAGCAGTTCTTC
TRBV7-8	-	TRBJ1-6	-	CASSPRGAPLHF	TGTGCCAGCAGCCCGCGGGGGGCGCCCCTCCACTTT
TRBV6-5	few	TRBJ2-1	-	CASTPPGAGSYNEQFF	TGTGCCAGCACCCCCCCCGGAGCGGGCTCCTACAATGAGCAGTTCTTC
TRBV5-1	few	TRBJ2-1	TRBD2	CASSLGAGLAGGLNEQFF	TGCGCCAGCAGCCTAGGAGCGGGACTAGCGGGGGGGCTTAATGAGCAGTTCTTC